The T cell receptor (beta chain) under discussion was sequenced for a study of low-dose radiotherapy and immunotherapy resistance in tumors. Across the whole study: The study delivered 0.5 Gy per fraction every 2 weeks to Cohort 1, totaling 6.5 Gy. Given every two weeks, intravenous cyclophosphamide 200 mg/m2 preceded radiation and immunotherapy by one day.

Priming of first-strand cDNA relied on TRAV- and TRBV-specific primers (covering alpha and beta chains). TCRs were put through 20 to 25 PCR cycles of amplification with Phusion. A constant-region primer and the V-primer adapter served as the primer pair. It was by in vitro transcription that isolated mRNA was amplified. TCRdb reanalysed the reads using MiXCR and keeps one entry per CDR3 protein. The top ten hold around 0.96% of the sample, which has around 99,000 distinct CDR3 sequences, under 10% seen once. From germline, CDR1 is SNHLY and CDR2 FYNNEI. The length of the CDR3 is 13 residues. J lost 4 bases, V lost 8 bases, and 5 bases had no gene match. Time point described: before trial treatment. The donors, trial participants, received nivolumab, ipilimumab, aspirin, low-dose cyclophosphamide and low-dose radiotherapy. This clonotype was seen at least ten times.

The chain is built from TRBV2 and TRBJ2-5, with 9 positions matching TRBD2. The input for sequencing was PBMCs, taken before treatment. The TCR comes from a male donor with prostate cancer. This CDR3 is CASEGGRAETQYF. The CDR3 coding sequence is TGTGCCAGCGAGGGCGGGAGGGCAGAGACCCAGTACTTC.